This T cell receptor (beta chain) is from a study of blood T cell repertoires in COVID-19. Study background: Acute and convalescent COVID-19 specimens originated in the United States, Italy and Spain. Nucleic acid was either cDNA or gDNA, and it came from T cells, B-cell-depleted T cells, or PBMCs.

This CDR3 comprises 13 residues. Per the authors' pipeline: Amplification with reference gene primers provided the estimates of nucleated cell counts. Only in-frame clones appear in the TCRdb table, and some are missing; sequencing was by immunoSEQ multiplex PCR. V, J and clone size reflect that table, while D and trimming were determined from the DNA. The data hold approximately 200,000 clones, with roughly nine tenths observed a single time. The TCR was taken from a woman in her twenties or thirties with active or convalescent COVID-19. This chain links TRBV21-1 with TRBJ2-1; TRBD1 reflects the table's D call only, with no check against the DNA. TRBV21-1 has pseudogene status. The material sequenced was peripheral blood. The CDR3 sequence: CARTGTQNNEQFF. CDR3 DNA sequence: TGTGCCCGCACCGGGACACAAAACAATGAGCAGTTCTTC.